A single sample is the source of the 20 T cell receptor beta chains below, sequenced in a study of blood T cell repertoires in COVID-19. Only in-frame clones appear in the TCRdb table, and some are missing; sequencing was by immunoSEQ multiplex PCR. The table shows about 91,000 clones, with about 86% occurring only once. The specimen was peripheral blood. All receptors derive from a woman in her 70s with acute or convalescent COVID-19.

CDR3 nucleotides: TGTGCCAGCAGTTACCCCCGGGGTAGCGGGAGAAATGAGCAGTTCTTC. It encodes CASSYPRGSGRNEQFF. The rearrangement links TRBV6-5 to TRBJ2-1; 9 nucleotides match TRBD2. Trimming removed 2 bases from V and 7 bases from J; junction bases left unmatched: 9. There are 16 residues in the CDR3. Germline V gene lookup returns CDR1 MNHEY and CDR2 SVGAGI.

The V gene is TRBV9, the J gene TRBJ2-1, with D perhaps matching TRBD1 (7 bases). Germline-derived CDR1 and CDR2 are SGDLS and YYNGEE. The ends were cut back, 4 bases at V and 4 bases at J, with 15 bases in the middle. The CDR3 runs to 15 residues. CDR3 nucleotides: TGTGCCAGCAGCTCCGGCGGGACAGATTACAATGAGCAGTTCTTC. Encoded protein: CASSSGGTDYNEQFF.

V gene TRBV14 combines with J gene TRBJ1-4; TRBD1 matches at 10 bases. The CDR3 is 15 amino acids. With V trimmed by 4 bases and J by 5 bases, 4 bases remained unmatched. The germline V gene encodes CDR1 SGHDN and CDR2 FVKESK. The CDR3 sequence: CASSPLDRGNEKLFF. The CDR3 DNA reads as TGTGCCAGCAGCCCACTGGACAGGGGGAATGAAAAACTGTTTTTT.

The chain links TRBV2 to TRBJ1-5; a weak D match, TRBD1 (5 bases). From germline, CDR1 is SNHLY and CDR2 FYNNEI. The CDR3 sequence is 17 residues long. Between the trimmed V and J ends, which lost 2 bases and 0 bases, there was a span of 14 bases. CDR3 coding DNA: TGTGCCAGCAGTGAACGGGGGAACAGCCCTAGCAATCAGCCCCAGCATTTT. Translating gives CASSERGNSPSNQPQHF.

This chain links TRBV2 with TRBJ1-1; a possible D gene is TRBD1 (6 bases). This CDR3 contains 16 residues. V dropped 0 bases and J dropped 1 base, with 12 bases sitting between them. The germline CDR1 and CDR2 sequences are SNHLY and FYNNEI. The CDR3 sequence: CASSEALGHGNTEAFF. CDR3 in DNA: TGTGCCAGCAGTGAAGCTTTGGGACACGGGAACACTGAAGCTTTCTTT.

The V gene is TRBV6-2 or TRBV6-3, the J gene TRBJ2-1, with 10 bases lining up with TRBD2. CDR1 is MNHEY and CDR2 is SVGEGT in the germline V gene. This CDR3 spans 15 amino acids. V dropped 4 bases and J dropped 8; count of bases not matched to a gene: 8. CDR3 protein: CASSSTSGTWDEQFF. The CDR3 nucleotides read TGTGCCAGCAGTTCCACTAGCGGGACGTGGGATGAGCAGTTCTTC.

The chain links TRBV5-1 to TRBJ1-1; 7 nucleotides line up with TRBD1. Germline lookup yields CDR1 SGHRS and CDR2 YFSETQ. The CDR3 totals 17 residues. V gave up 4 bases and J gave up 1 base; unmatched junction bases: 13. The CDR3 DNA sequence: TGCGCCAGCAGCCCCGGGGGCAGGGGGGCCTCGAACACTGAAGCTTTCTTT. Protein product: CASSPGGRGASNTEAFF.

V and J are TRBV12-3 or TRBV12-4 and TRBJ1-6; no definite D call. V gave up 6 bases and J gave up 3 bases, with 6 bases separating them. The CDR3 is made up of 13 amino acids. The CDR3 DNA reads as TGTGCCAGCAGCTCTAACTATAATTCACCCCTCCACTTT. It specifies CASSSNYNSPLHF.

This rearrangement joins TRBV10-1 to TRBJ2-1; 8 bases align to TRBD1. Germline values: CDR1 WNHNN, CDR2 SYGVQD (reference sequence). The CDR3 consists of 15 residues. Losses at the gene ends were 3 bases for V and 7 bases for J; bases not matched to a gene: 8. CDR3 in DNA: TGCGCCAGCAGTGATTCAGGGGGCCGACGAAATGAGCAGTTCTTC. The encoded protein is CASSDSGGRRNEQFF.

The chain joins TRBV18 to TRBJ2-1; TRBD1 agrees at 8 bases. This CDR3 is 15 amino acids long. Germline CDR1 and CDR2: KGHSH and LQKENI. The junction had 4 bases not matched to a gene; V was cut back by 2 bases and J by 4 bases. CDR3 residues: CASSPNRGTYNEQFF. CDR3 coding DNA: TGTGCCAGCTCACCAAACAGGGGGACTTACAATGAGCAGTTCTTC. Variable domain in full (rest from reference TRBV18 and TRBJ2-1): NAGVMQNPRHLVRRRGQEARLRCSPMKGHSHVYWYRQLPEEGLKFMVYLQKENIIDESGMPKERFSAEFPKEGPSILRIQQVVRGDSAAYFCASSPNRGTYNEQFFGPGTRLTVL.

The chain links TRBV5-1 to TRBJ1-3; 7 nucleotides agree with TRBD1. The CDR3 covers 16 residues. Germline trimming cut 0 bases from V and 2 bases from J; bases unmatched to any gene: 5. Germline CDR1 is SGHRS and CDR2 is YFSETQ. The CDR3 DNA sequence: TGCGCCAGCAGCTTGGACAGGGGAGTGACTGGAAACACCATATATTTT. It codes for CASSLDRGVTGNTIYF.

The rearrangement links TRBV6-5 to TRBJ2-3, with D unclear. This CDR3 spans 11 amino acids. Trimming removed 8 bases from V and 5 bases from J, with 8 bases in between. Germline CDR1 is MNHEY and CDR2 is SVGAGI. The CDR3: CASHFGDTQYF. The CDR3 DNA follows: TGTGCCAGCCACTTCGGAGATACGCAGTATTTT.

The J gene is TRBJ2-2, the V gene TRBV6-5, with 10 nucleotides matching TRBD1. The CDR3 extends over 15 amino acids. V shed 2 bases and J 7 bases; nucleotides not matched to a gene: 4. Germline CDR1 is MNHEY and CDR2 is SVGAGI. The CDR3: CASSYGQGVDGELFF. The CDR3 DNA sequence: TGTGCCAGCAGTTACGGACAGGGGGTAGACGGGGAGCTGTTTTTT.

The chain links TRBV9 to TRBJ1-1, with TRBD1 as a possible D gene (6 bases). Germline V gives CDR1 SGDLS, CDR2 YYNGEE. The CDR3 has 15 residues. Deletions cut 2 bases from V and 4 bases from J, with 15 bases between. CDR3 coding DNA: TGTGCCAGCAGCGTGGGACATGGATCAGGCACTGAAGCTTTCTTT. It specifies CASSVGHGSGTEAFF.

The V gene is TRBV19, the J gene TRBJ2-3; D is possibly TRBD2 (6 bases). Germline CDR1 and CDR2: LNHDA and SQIVND (reference sequence). V was cut by 3 bases and J by 2 bases, with 12 bases left in between. The CDR3 is made up of 15 amino acids. The CDR3 sequence is CASSMGGKNTDTQYF. The CDR3 nucleotides read TGTGCCAGTAGTATGGGGGGAAAGAACACAGATACGCAGTATTTT.

The chain is built from TRBV9 and TRBJ1-5, with D possibly matching TRBD1 (5 bases). The CDR3 runs 16 residues. CDR1 is SGDLS and CDR2 is YYNGEE in the germline V gene. Trimming shortened V by 3 bases and J by 2 bases, and 15 bases separated the two germline ends. The CDR3 region is CASSAGGSVGNQPQHF. The CDR3 region has the DNA TGTGCCAGCAGCGCCGGGGGTAGTGTGGGCAATCAGCCCCAGCATTTT.

In DNA, the CDR3 is TGTGCCAGCAGCCATCCCGGGACAGCCTCCTTGCGCATATATTTT. Its protein product is CASSHPGTASLRIYF. The genes are TRBV11-2 and TRBJ1-3; 7 nucleotides align to TRBD1. The CDR3 is 15 amino acids. The trim removed 5 bases at V and 12 bases at J, leaving 16 bases unmatched. Looked up from germline, CDR1 is SGHAT and CDR2 is FQNNGV. Using reference TRBV11-2 and TRBJ1-3 for the parts outside the CDR3, the full variable domain is EAGVAQSPRYKIIEKRQSVAFWCNPISGHATLYWYQQILGQGPKLLIQFQNNGVVDDSQLPKDRFSAERLKGVDSTLKIQPAKLEDSAVYLCASSHPGTASLRIYFGEGSWLTVV.

The rearrangement joins TRBV27 to TRBJ1-5; the D gene is possibly TRBD1 (6 bases). Trimming took 0 bases from V and 4 from J, leaving 10 bases between them. CDR1 MNHEY and CDR2 SMNVEV come from the germline V gene (reference sequence). The CDR3 covers 15 residues. The CDR3 region is CASSLSGGPNQPQHF. CDR3 DNA: TGTGCCAGCAGTTTATCGGGGGGGCCGAATCAGCCCCAGCATTTT.

This chain joins TRBV6-6 and TRBJ2-1; D possibly corresponds to TRBD1 (6 bases). This CDR3 is 14 amino acids long. Trimming removed 4 bases at V and 7 bases at J, with 14 bases between. CDR1 and CDR2 (germline): MNHNY, SVGAGI (reference sequence). Here the CDR3 DNA reads TGTGCCAGCAGTTCGGGACAAGTTAATAATGAGCAGTTCTTC. As protein: CASSSGQVNNEQFF.

CDR3 residues: CASSPEVSSYNEQFF. The CDR3 DNA reads TGTGCCAGCTCACCCGAAGTTAGCTCCTACAATGAGCAGTTCTTC. The chain employs TRBV18 and TRBJ2-1, with unresolved D. V shed 3 bases and J shed 0 bases, with 9 bases lying between them. There are 15 residues in the CDR3. CDR1 is KGHSH and CDR2 is LQKENI in the germline V gene.